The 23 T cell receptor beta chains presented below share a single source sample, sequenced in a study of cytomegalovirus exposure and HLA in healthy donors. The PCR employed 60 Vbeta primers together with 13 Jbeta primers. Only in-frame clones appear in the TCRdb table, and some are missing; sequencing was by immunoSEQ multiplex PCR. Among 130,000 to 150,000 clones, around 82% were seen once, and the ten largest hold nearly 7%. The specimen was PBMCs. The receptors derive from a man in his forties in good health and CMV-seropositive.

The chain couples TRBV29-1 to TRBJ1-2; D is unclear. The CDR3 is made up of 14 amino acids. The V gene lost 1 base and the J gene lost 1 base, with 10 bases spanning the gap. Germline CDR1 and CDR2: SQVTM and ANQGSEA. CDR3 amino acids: CSVEGREDNYGYTF. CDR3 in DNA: TGCAGCGTTGAAGGGAGGGAGGATAACTATGGCTACACCTTC.

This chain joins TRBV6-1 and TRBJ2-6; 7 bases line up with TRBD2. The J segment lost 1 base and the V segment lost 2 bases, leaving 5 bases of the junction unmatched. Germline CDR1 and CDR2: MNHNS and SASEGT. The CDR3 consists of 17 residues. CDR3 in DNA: TGTGCCAGCAGTGAACTCGGCGGGGGTTCTGGGGCCAACGTCCTGACTTTC. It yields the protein CASSELGGGSGANVLTF.

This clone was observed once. The CDR3 is CASSPTGTGNTEAFF. DNA of the CDR3: TGTGCCAGCAGTCCTACCGGGACAGGGAACACTGAAGCTTTCTTT. The chain joins TRBV28 to TRBJ1-1; 8 positions match TRBD1. The CDR3 sequence is 15 residues long. Germline values: CDR1 MDHEN, CDR2 SYDVKM. V dropped 5 bases and J dropped 1; count of bases not matched to a gene: 6.

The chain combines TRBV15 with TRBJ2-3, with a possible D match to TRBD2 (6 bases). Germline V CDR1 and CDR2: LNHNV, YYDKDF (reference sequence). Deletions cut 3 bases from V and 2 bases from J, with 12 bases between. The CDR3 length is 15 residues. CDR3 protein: CATSRGTGSTDTQYF. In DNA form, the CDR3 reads TGTGCCACCAGCAGGGGGACTGGATCCACAGATACGCAGTATTTT.

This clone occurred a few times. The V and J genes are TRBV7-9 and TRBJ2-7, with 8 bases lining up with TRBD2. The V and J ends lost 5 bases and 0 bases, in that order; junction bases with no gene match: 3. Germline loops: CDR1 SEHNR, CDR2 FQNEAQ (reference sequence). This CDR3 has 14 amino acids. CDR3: CASSQRGNSYEQYF. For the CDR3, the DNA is TGTGCCAGCAGCCAGCGGGGGAACTCCTACGAGCAGTACTTC.

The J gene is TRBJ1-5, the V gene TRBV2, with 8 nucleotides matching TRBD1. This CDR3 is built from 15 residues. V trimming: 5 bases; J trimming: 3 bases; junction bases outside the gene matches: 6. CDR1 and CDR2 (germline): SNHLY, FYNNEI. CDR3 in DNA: TGTGCCAGCAGTCTACAGGGGGGTTACAATCAGCCCCAGCATTTT. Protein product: CASSLQGGYNQPQHF. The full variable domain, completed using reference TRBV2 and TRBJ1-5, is EPEVTQTPSHQVTQMGQEVILRCVPISNHLYFYWYRQILGQKVEFLVSFYNNEISEKSEIFDDQFSVERPDGSNFTLKIRSTKLEDSAMYFCASSLQGGYNQPQHFGDGTRLSIL.

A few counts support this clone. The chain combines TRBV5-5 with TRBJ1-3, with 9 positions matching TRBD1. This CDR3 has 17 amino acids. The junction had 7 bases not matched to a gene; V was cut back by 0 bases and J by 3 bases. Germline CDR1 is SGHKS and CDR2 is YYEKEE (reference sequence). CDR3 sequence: CASSLGSTGGVGNTIYF. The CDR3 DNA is TGTGCCAGCAGCTTGGGGTCCACAGGGGGCGTTGGAAACACCATATATTTT.

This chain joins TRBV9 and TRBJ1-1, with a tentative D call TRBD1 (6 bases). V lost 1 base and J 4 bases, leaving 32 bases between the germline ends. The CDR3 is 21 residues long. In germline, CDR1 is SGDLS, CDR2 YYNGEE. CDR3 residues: CASSVRPIEVPGGGEGTEAFF. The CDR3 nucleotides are TGTGCCAGCAGCGTACGCCCGATCGAGGTTCCCGGGGGGGGCGAGGGCACTGAAGCTTTCTTT. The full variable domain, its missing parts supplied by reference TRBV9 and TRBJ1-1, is DSGVTQTPKHLITATGQRVTLRCSPRSGDLSVYWYQQSLDQGLQFLIQYYNGEERAKGNILERFSAQQFPDLHSELNLSSLELGDSALYFCASSVRPIEVPGGGEGTEAFFGQGTRLTVV.

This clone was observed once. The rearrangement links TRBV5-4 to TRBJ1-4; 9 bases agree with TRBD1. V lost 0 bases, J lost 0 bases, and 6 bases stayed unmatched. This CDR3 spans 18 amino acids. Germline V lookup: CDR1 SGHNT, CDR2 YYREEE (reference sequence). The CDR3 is CASSLAGQGLATNEKLFF. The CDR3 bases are TGTGCCAGCAGCTTGGCGGGACAGGGATTAGCAACTAATGAAAAACTGTTTTTT.

The CDR3 sequence is CASSPSRGGTQYF. For the CDR3, the DNA is TGTGCCAGCAGCCCGTCGAGGGGGGGGACCCAGTACTTC. This chain connects TRBV11-1 to TRBJ2-5, with a possible D match to TRBD2 (7 bases). The CDR3 has 13 amino acids. Trimming took 5 bases from V and 7 from J, leaving 14 bases between them. Germline V gene lookup returns CDR1 SGHAT and CDR2 FQDESV (reference sequence).

The CDR3 sequence is CASRARTGNEKLFF. DNA for the CDR3: TGCGCCAGCAGGGCCCGGACAGGGAACGAAAAACTGTTTTTT. J is TRBJ1-4 and V is TRBV5-1; 8 bases agree with TRBD1. V shed 5 bases, J shed 8 bases, and the junction held 8 bases outside the gene matches. Germline V gene data show CDR1 as SGHRS and CDR2 as YFSETQ. The CDR3 sequence is 14 residues long.

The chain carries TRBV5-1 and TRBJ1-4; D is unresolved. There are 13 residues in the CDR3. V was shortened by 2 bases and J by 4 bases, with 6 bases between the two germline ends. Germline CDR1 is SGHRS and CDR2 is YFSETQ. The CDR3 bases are TGCGCCAGCAGCTTTGAGATTAATGAAAAACTGTTTTTT. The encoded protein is CASSFEINEKLFF.

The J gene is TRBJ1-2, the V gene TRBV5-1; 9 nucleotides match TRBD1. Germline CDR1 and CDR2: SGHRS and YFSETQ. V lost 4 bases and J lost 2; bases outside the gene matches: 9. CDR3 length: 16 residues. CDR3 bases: TGCGCCAGCAGCCGGAGCACCGGGACAGGGAACTATGGCTACACCTTC. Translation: CASSRSTGTGNYGYTF. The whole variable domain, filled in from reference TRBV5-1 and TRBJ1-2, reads KAGVTQTPRYLIKTRGQQVTLSCSPISGHRSVSWYQQTPGQGLQFLFEYFSETQRNKGNFPGRFSGRQFSNSRSEMNVSTLELGDSALYLCASSRSTGTGNYGYTFGSGTRLTVV.

The CDR3 loop is CASSQGTSGNTIYF. The CDR3 DNA reads TGTGCCAGCAGCCAAGGGACATCTGGAAACACCATATATTTT. The V call is TRBV7-9, the J call TRBJ1-3; maybe TRBD1 (6 bases). Germline V CDR1 and CDR2: SEHNR, FQNEAQ (reference sequence). The CDR3 sequence is 14 residues long. The V end was cut by 5 bases, the J end by 1 base, with 9 bases between.

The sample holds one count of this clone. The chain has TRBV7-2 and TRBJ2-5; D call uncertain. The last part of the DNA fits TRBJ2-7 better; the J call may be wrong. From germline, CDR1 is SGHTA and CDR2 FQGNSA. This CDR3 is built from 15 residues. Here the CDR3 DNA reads TGTGCCAGCAGCTTAGATTTTAGGAGCTCCTACGAGCAGTACTTC. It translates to CASSLDFRSSYEQYF.

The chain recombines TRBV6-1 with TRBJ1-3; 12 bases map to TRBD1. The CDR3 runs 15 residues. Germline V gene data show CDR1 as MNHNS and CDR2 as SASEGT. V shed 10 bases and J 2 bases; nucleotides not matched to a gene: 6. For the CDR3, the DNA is TGTGCCACCACCGGGACAGGGGGCCCTGGAAACACCATATATTTT. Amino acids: CATTGTGGPGNTIYF.

The CDR3 protein is CASSTRTEQETQYF. For the CDR3, the DNA is TGTGCCAGTAGTACCCGGACAGAGCAAGAGACCCAGTACTTC. The chain carries TRBV19 and TRBJ2-5, with D possibly being TRBD1 (6 bases). Per the germline V gene, CDR1 is LNHDA and CDR2 is SQIVND (reference sequence). The CDR3 extends over 14 amino acids. The ends were cut back, 4 bases at V and 2 bases at J, with 11 bases in the middle.

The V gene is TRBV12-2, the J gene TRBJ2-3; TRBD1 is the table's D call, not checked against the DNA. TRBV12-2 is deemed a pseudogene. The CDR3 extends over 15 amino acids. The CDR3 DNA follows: TGTGCAAGTCGCCCCCAGACAGGGGGCACAGATACGCAGTATTTT. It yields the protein CASRPQTGGTDTQYF.

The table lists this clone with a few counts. This CDR3 is CASSFDMNYGYTF. CDR3 nucleotides: TGCGCCAGCAGCTTCGACATGAACTATGGCTACACCTTC. The chain couples TRBV5-1 to TRBJ1-2; D gene unclear. Germline values: CDR1 SGHRS, CDR2 YFSETQ. The CDR3 has 13 amino acids. The V gene lost 2 bases and the J gene lost 2 bases, with 7 bases spanning the gap.

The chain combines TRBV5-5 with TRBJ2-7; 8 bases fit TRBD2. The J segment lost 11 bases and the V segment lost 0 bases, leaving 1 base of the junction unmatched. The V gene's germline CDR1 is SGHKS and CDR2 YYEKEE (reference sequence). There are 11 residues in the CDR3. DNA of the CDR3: TGTGCCAGCAGCTTGGCGCGGGAGGAGTACTTC. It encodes CASSLAREEYF.

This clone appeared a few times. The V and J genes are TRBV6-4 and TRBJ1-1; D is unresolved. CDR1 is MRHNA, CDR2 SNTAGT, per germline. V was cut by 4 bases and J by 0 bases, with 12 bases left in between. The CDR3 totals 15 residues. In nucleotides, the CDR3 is TGTGCCAGCAGTGCCCAGGCCGGGGTGAACACTGAAGCTTTCTTT. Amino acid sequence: CASSAQAGVNTEAFF.

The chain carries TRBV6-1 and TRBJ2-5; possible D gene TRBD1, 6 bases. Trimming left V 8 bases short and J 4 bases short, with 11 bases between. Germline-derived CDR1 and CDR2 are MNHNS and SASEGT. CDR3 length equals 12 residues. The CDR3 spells CASGQIIETQYF. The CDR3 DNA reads TGTGCCAGCGGACAGATCATAGAGACCCAGTACTTC.

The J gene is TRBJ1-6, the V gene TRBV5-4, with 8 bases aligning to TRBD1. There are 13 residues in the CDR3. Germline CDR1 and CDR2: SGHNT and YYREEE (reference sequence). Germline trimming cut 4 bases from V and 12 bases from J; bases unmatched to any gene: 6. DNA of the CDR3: TGTGCCAGCAGCATGGGACAGGCTTTACCCCTCCACTTT. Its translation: CASSMGQALPLHF.